One and the same sample provided the 3 T cell receptor beta chains below, sequenced in a study of metastatic and nonmetastatic thyroid tumors. TCRdb ran MiXCR on the PCR reads. The table shows approximately 35,000 clones, with 20% to 25% occurring only once. Thyroid surgery took place with no prior treatment in any patient. Sequenced sample: tumor tissue. These receptors all come from a male donor with papillary thyroid cancer or a benign thyroid nodule (not recorded which). Some clones in this sample may be carry-over from other donors' samples.

Written as DNA, the CDR3 is TGTGCCAGCCGGGGGTCCCCGGACCGAACCCTCCTACTTGATGAGCAGTACTTC. Translated, it gives CASRGSPDRTLLLDEQYF. The rearrangement joins TRBV6-6 to TRBJ2-7, with TRBD2 as a possible D gene (6 bases). V was trimmed by 8 bases and J by 7 bases, leaving 33 bases between them. CDR1 and CDR2 from the germline V gene are MNHNY and SVGAGI (reference sequence). This CDR3 is 18 amino acids long.

This clone was observed a handful of times. The chain has TRBV10-3 and TRBJ1-1; D gene uncertain. Trimming cost V 2 bases and J 7 bases, with 20 bases left between them. This CDR3 has 16 amino acids. Germline lookup yields CDR1 ENHRY and CDR2 SYGVKD. CDR3 sequence (DNA): TGTGCCATCAGTGAGACTCAACGGGTCCAAGGAGGTGAAGCTTTCTTT. Translating it yields CAISETQRVQGGEAFF.

This sequence joins TRBV6-1 and TRBJ2-7; TRBD1 matches at 7 bases. The CDR3 runs to 13 residues. In germline, CDR1 is MNHNS, CDR2 SASEGT. V lost 6 bases to trimming and J lost 11 bases; unmatched junction nucleotides: 13. The CDR3 reads CASSLGQLGEKYF. DNA of the CDR3: TGTGCCAGCAGCCTGGGACAGCTGGGAGAGAAGTACTTC.